This T cell receptor beta chain was identified during a study of beta chain features in type 1 diabetes. Trimming took off 6 bases at V and 3 bases at J, with 6 bases between the two ends. Germline CDR1 and CDR2: MNHNS and SASEGT. The CDR3 covers 12 residues. Concerning this clone: As yet, its antigen is unknown.

Every bit of the isolated RNA underwent reverse transcription, so sequencing read expressed TCRB transcripts. The data were produced by immunoSEQ multiplex PCR, yet TCRdb's version contains in-frame clones alone and is incomplete. The sample records roughly 400,000 clones, approximately 16% being singletons. Study conclusions and caveats: Cells with high TCR expression could be over-represented when cDNA is sequenced.

The specimen was naive CD4+ T cells from blood. This TCR was sampled from a young woman in good health. This chain uses TRBV6-1 with TRBJ1-5; D unresolved. The CDR3 loop reads CASRLANQPQHF. Written as DNA, the CDR3 is TGTGCCAGCAGACTCGCCAATCAGCCCCAGCATTTT.